The T cell receptor (beta chain) described here comes from a study of blood T cell repertoires in COVID-19. Study at large: The United States, Italy and Spain were the sources of the acute and convalescent COVID-19 samples. The analysed material was cDNA or gDNA that came from T cells, B-cell-depleted T cells, or PBMCs.

Repertoires were generated with immunoSEQ multiplex PCR, while TCRdb's copy carries only in-frame clones and drops some. The repertoire holds roughly 150,000 clones, with 70% to 85% as singletons. V lost 6 bases to trimming and J lost 4 bases, with 13 bases between them. There are 14 residues in the CDR3. Germline V gene sequence: CDR1 MNHNY, CDR2 SVGAGI (reference sequence). The chain uses TRBV6-6 and TRBJ1-5; D is perhaps TRBD1 (6 bases). This TCR derives from a woman aged 70-85 years in a cohort exposed to, infected with or recovered from COVID-19 (not recorded which). Sequencing was carried out using PBMCs or T cells enriched from blood (not recorded which). The CDR3 coding sequence is TGTGCCAGCAGCCAGGGGCTGGGGAATCAGCCCCAGCATTTT. The encoded protein is CASSQGLGNQPQHF.